This TCR beta chain originates from a study of CD4 T cells in relation to SARS-CoV-2 and coronaviruses. Study as a whole: Negative control cultures got HIV-1 Nef peptides or no peptide. The HLA restriction of the shared crossreactive spike epitopes was mapped.

As to this clone: Its target is unknown.

Only in-frame clones appear in the TCRdb table, and some are missing; sequencing was by immunoSEQ multiplex PCR. The sample shows just over 25,000 clones, about 77% of them seen only once. Trimming pared 6 bases from V and 4 bases from J, leaving 15 bases between. CDR3 length equals 14 residues. Germline CDR1 and CDR2: MDHEN and SYDVKM. Before the COVID-19 pandemic, during about 2010-2018, CD4+ T cells were taken from unexposed donors. After approximately 10 days of culture, CD4+ T cells were isolated. PBMCs were plated at two million per well in IL-2-containing medium. The chain is built from TRBV28 and TRBJ1-2; no definite D call. The material sequenced was CD4+ T cells from PBMCs, cultured in vitro. The source is a human donor in good health. CDR3 nucleotide sequence: TGTGCCAGCAGCCGGCCCGAGGCCCCCTATGGCTACACCTTC. It encodes CASSRPEAPYGYTF.